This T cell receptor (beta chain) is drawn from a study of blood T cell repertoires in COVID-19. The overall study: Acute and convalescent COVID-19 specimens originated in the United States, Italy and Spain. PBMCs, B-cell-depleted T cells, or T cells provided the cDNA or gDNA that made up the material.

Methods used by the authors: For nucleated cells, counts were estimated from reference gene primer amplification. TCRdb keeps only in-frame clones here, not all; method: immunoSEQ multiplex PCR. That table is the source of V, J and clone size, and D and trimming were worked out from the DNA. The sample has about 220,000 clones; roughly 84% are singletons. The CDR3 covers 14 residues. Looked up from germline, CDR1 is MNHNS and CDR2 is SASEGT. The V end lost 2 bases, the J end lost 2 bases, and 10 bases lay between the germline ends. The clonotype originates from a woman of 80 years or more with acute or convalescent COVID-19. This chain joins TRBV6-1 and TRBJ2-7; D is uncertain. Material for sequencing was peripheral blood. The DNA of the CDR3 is TGTGCCAGCAGTGAAATGGCCCAGGCCTACGAGCAGTACTTC. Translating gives CASSEMAQAYEQYF.